This is a list of T cell receptor beta chains from one sample in a study of T cell clones after liver transplantation. Here immunoSEQ multiplex PCR was the method, and the copy in TCRdb shows in-frame clones only, minus some. The repertoire holds about 33,000 clones, just under 95% seen once, with more than 25% in the top ten. The sequences come from CD8+ T cells from blood, collected 12 months after liver transplant. Receptors were obtained from a human patient who received a liver transplant. The graft donor may have given rise to some T cells. Each CDR3 is given with its conserved first and last residue. A D gene is named only where the DNA matches it firmly. Size values are once, few and many counts, or a class for expanded clones, and some rows have none.

clone size	D gene	V gene	J gene	CDR3 DNA	CDR3 protein
-	-	TRBV27	TRBJ1-3	TGTGCCAGCAGTTCACAGGGTCGGGTGGGTGGAAACACCATATATTTT	CASSSQGRVGGNTIYF
-	-	TRBV27	TRBJ2-1	TGTGCCAGCAGTTTAGTCAGGGTCAATGAGCAGTTCTTC	CASSLVRVNEQFF
-	TRBD2	TRBV4-1	TRBJ2-7	TGCGCCAGCAGCCAACGAACGAGCGGGAGGGCCACCCACGAGCAGTACTTC	CASSQRTSGRATHEQYF
-	-	TRBV19	TRBJ2-3	TGTGCCAGTAGTATAGAGGGCCTACATTACACAGATACGCAGTATTTT	CASSIEGLHYTDTQYF
-	-	TRBV23-1	TRBJ2-7	TGCGCCAGCAAACCTCCTTACGAGCAGTACTTC	CASKPPYEQYF
-	-	TRBV15	TRBJ2-7	TGTGCCACCAGCACCGGGCTCGAGCAGTACTTC	CATSTGLEQYF
-	TRBD2	TRBV9	TRBJ2-7	TGTGCCAGCAGCACCAGCGGGAGCTCCTACGAGCAGTACTTC	CASSTSGSSYEQYF
-	TRBD2	TRBV5-6	TRBJ2-5	TGTGCCAGCAGCTTAGGATTTAGCGGGATAGACCAAGAGACCCAGTACTTC	CASSLGFSGIDQETQYF
once	TRBD1	TRBV11-1	TRBJ1-5	TGTGCCAGCAGCTCGGACAGGGACGGGAGCCAGCCCCAGCATTTT	CASSSDRDGSQPQHF
-	-	TRBV15	TRBJ2-1	TGTGCCACCAGCAGAGAAAATTGGGGTGAGCAGTTCTTC	CATSRENWGEQFF
-	-	TRBV29-1	TRBJ2-2	TGCAGCGTTGGTGGACGGAGCCCAAACACCGGGGAGCTGTTTTTT	CSVGGRSPNTGELFF
-	-	TRBV28	TRBJ2-1	TGTGCCAGCAGTTTTTTGGGGGAGCTGGGTTACAATGAGCAGTTCTTC	CASSFLGELGYNEQFF
-	-	TRBV6-5	TRBJ2-5	TGTGCCAGCAGTTACGGAGGGGAAGAGACCCAGTACTTC	CASSYGGEETQYF
-	-	TRBV29-1	TRBJ2-1	TGCAGCTTCGGGGGCCAGTTCTTC	CSFGGQFF
-	TRBD2	TRBV4-1	TRBJ2-7	TGCGCCAGCAGCTATCAACTAGCGGGACCCTCCTCCTACGAGCAGTACTTC	CASSYQLAGPSSYEQYF
-	-	TRBV11-3	TRBJ2-7	TGTGCCAGCAGCCAACGCAGGGAACGGTACGAGCAGTACTTC	CASSQRRERYEQYF
few	-	TRBV4-1	TRBJ1-3	TGCGCCAGCAGCCAAGATGTGGGGGGCACGGGAAACACCATATATTTT	CASSQDVGGTGNTIYF
-	-	TRBV6-1	TRBJ2-7	TGTGCCAGCAGCTTCGCGACGTCCTACGAGCAGTACTTC	CASSFATSYEQYF
-	TRBD1	TRBV4-1	TRBJ1-2	TGCGCCAGCAGCCAAGATTCAGGGGGCGATGGCTACACCTTC	CASSQDSGGDGYTF
-	-	TRBV11-3	TRBJ2-4	TGTGCCAGCAGCTTAGGAGGCCGGAACATTCAGTACTTC	CASSLGGRNIQYF
-	-	TRBV6-1	TRBJ1-5	TGTGCCAGCAGTGCAAGGGATTATAGCAATCAGCCCCAGCATTTT	CASSARDYSNQPQHF
-	-	TRBV2	TRBJ1-5	TGTGCCAGCCCGGATGGTGTTCAGCCCCAGCATTTT	CASPDGVQPQHF
-	-	TRBV12-2	TRBJ1-3	TGTGCAAGTCGCCTTGGCTCCCGTCAGGGGTTTATTGCTGGAAACACCATATATTTT	CASRLGSRQGFIAGNTIYF